These T cell receptor beta chains were read from a single sample in a study of control samples from healthy donors and cancer patients. Only in-frame clones appear in the TCRdb table, and some are missing; sequencing was by immunoSEQ multiplex PCR. Of around 100,000 clones in the sample, almost 90% were seen once. The specimen was blood. All receptors derive from a man between 25 and 39 years old in good health. CDR3s include the opening cysteine and the closing phenylalanine or tryptophan. A D gene is named only where the DNA matches it firmly. The listing skips clone size in some rows; elsewhere it reads once, few, many or a size class.

V	size	J	D	DNA	CDR3
TRBV27	-	TRBJ1-1	TRBD1	TGTGCCAGCAGTTTAGCAGGGGGCACTGAAGCTTTCTTT	CASSLAGGTEAFF
TRBV7-9	-	TRBJ1-2	-	TGTGCCAGCAGCGCCCTAGACTATGGCTACACCTTC	CASSALDYGYTF
TRBV11-3	-	TRBJ2-1	-	TGTGCCAGCAGCGGGAGGACTTCCTACAATGAGCAGTTCTTC	CASSGRTSYNEQFF
TRBV2	-	TRBJ1-2	TRBD1	TGTGCCAGCAACTCACAGGGGGCTAGTAGCTATGGCTACACCTTC	CASNSQGASSYGYTF
TRBV2	once	TRBJ2-4	-	TGTGCCAGCATCGGGGACGATCCGATGCTAGCCAAAAACATTCAGTACTTC	CASIGDDPMLAKNIQYF
TRBV7-3	-	TRBJ1-1	TRBD1	TGTGCCAGCAGCTTGGACAGGGAAGACACTGAAGCTTTCTTT	CASSLDREDTEAFF
TRBV6-6	-	TRBJ1-1	-	TGTGCCAGCAGTTCCCAGGGTAGGAGGACTGAAGCTTTCTTT	CASSSQGRRTEAFF
TRBV3-1/TRBV3-2	-	TRBJ1-1	-	TGTGCCAGCAGCCTAAGATCGAACACTGAAGCTTTCTTT	CASSLRSNTEAFF
TRBV7-9	few	TRBJ1-1	TRBD1	TGTGCCAGCAGCTCCAACGACAGGGCTGAAGCTTTCTTT	CASSSNDRAEAFF
TRBV5-1	-	TRBJ1-3	-	TGCGCCAGCAGCGAGGAATCTGGAAACACCATATATTTT	CASSEESGNTIYF
TRBV18	-	TRBJ1-1	TRBD1	TGTGCCAGCTCACTCCTATCCGTCAAGACAGGGGGTGAAGCTTTCTTT	CASSLLSVKTGGEAFF
TRBV2	-	TRBJ2-7	-	TGTGCCAGCAGTGGGGGTCAGTACGAGCAGTACTTC	CASSGGQYEQYF
TRBV2	few	TRBJ2-2	TRBD2	TGTGCCAGCGTATCGACTAGCTGGGTTGCCACCGGGGAGCTGTTTTTT	CASVSTSWVATGELFF
TRBV6-2/TRBV6-3	-	TRBJ2-3	TRBD1	TGTGCCAGCAGTTCCGTACAGGGGATTCCCACAGATACGCAGTATTTT	CASSSVQGIPTDTQYF
TRBV5-4	-	TRBJ1-1	TRBD1	TGTGCCAGCAGCCACGCAGACAGGGGGCTGTCTGAAGCTTTCTTT	CASSHADRGLSEAFF
TRBV7-9	-	TRBJ1-1	-	TGTGCCAGCAGCTCCGAGGGTGGGACTGAAGCTTTCTTT	CASSSEGGTEAFF
TRBV5-5	-	TRBJ2-3	TRBD1	TGTGCCAGCAGCCAACGACAGGGGGCAGGGACAGATACGCAGTATTTT	CASSQRQGAGTDTQYF
TRBV5-8	-	TRBJ2-5	-	TGTGCCAGCAGCTTGACAGGAATCGGCCAAGAGACCCAGTACTTC	CASSLTGIGQETQYF
TRBV27	once	TRBJ2-1	TRBD2	TGTGCCAGCAGCCACCATGTAGCGGGAGTGCGTGTAAATGAGCAGTTCTTC	CASSHHVAGVRVNEQFF
TRBV7-8	-	TRBJ2-2	TRBD2	TGTGCCAGCAGCTTAAGCGGGAGATTCCTCGGGGAGCTGTTTTTT	CASSLSGRFLGELFF
TRBV5-1	few	TRBJ2-7	-	TGCGCCAGCAGCTTGCGTCTTCCCGGGGCAGAGCAGTACTTC	CASSLRLPGAEQYF
TRBV2	once	TRBJ2-2	TRBD1	TGTGCCAGCAGTGAAAGTAACAGGGGGTTTGTTTCCATCACCGGGGAGCTGTTTTTT	CASSESNRGFVSITGELFF
TRBV4-2	-	TRBJ1-1	-	TGTGCCAGCAGCCAAGTTAGGGGGGGGACCCTGAACACTGAAGCTTTCTTT	CASSQVRGGTLNTEAFF
TRBV5-1	-	TRBJ2-3	TRBD2	TGCGCCAGCAGCTTGTGGGCTAGCGGGAAGAGCACAGATACGCAGTATTTT	CASSLWASGKSTDTQYF
TRBV4-1	-	TRBJ2-5	TRBD2	TGCGCCAGCAGCTCACGCGGGACTAGCGGGATTTCGGAGACCCAGTACTTC	CASSSRGTSGISETQYF
TRBV11-3	-	TRBJ2-7	-	TGTGCCAGCAGCCCGACGTGGAACTACGAGCAGTACTTC	CASSPTWNYEQYF
TRBV7-9	-	TRBJ2-6	-	TGTGCCAGCACCCTGGACTCTGGGGCCAACGTCCTGACTTTC	CASTLDSGANVLTF
TRBV30	-	TRBJ1-2	TRBD1	TGTGCCTGGAGTGTTTTTCCAGGGGGGAACTATGGCTACACCTTC	CAWSVFPGGNYGYTF
TRBV19	-	TRBJ2-2	TRBD1	TGTGCCAGTAGTACTCTCGGGACAGGAGCCGGGGAGCTGTTTTTT	CASSTLGTGAGELFF
TRBV28	-	TRBJ1-4	-	TGTGCCAGCAGCCTGCGGGGAGGGAATGAAAAACTGTTTTTT	CASSLRGGNEKLFF
TRBV7-9	-	TRBJ2-5	TRBD2	TGTGCCAGCAGCTTAGGATCTGAGGGAGGGTTGTACCAAGAGACCCAGTACTTC	CASSLGSEGGLYQETQYF
TRBV5-1	-	TRBJ2-7	TRBD1	TGCGCCAGCAGCCGGGACAGTAAATACGAGCAGTACTTC	CASSRDSKYEQYF
TRBV5-5	-	TRBJ2-7	TRBD1	TGTGCCAGCAGCCGCGACGGGACAGGGGGTCGCGAGCAGTACTTC	CASSRDGTGGREQYF
TRBV4-1	-	TRBJ2-1	TRBD2	TGCGCCAGCGGACCTAGCGGGAGGGGCTATGAGCAGTTCTTC	CASGPSGRGYEQFF
TRBV24-1	-	TRBJ2-3	TRBD2	TGTGCCACCAGTGGGGGACTAGCGGGAGAAACGCAGTATTTT	CATSGGLAGETQYF
TRBV4-3	-	TRBJ2-1	-	TGCGCCAGCAGCCAAATAGCGGTCTCCTACAATGAGCAGTTCTTC	CASSQIAVSYNEQFF
TRBV30	-	TRBJ2-7	-	TGTGCCTGGATATCCGAAGGCTACGAGCAGTACTTC	CAWISEGYEQYF
TRBV19	once	TRBJ1-1	-	TGTGCCAGTAGTATATTCACAGGGTCCGGCACTGAAGCTTTCTTT	CASSIFTGSGTEAFF
TRBV9	-	TRBJ2-3	-	TGTGCCAGCAGCGTCGGTTTCAACACAGATACGCAGTATTTT	CASSVGFNTDTQYF
TRBV2	-	TRBJ2-5	TRBD2	TGTGCCAGCACGCGGCGGGAGGGCCTGGAGACCCAGTACTTC	CASTRREGLETQYF
TRBV19	-	TRBJ2-3	TRBD1	TGTGCCAGTAGTTCGGGACAGGGTAGAGATACGCAGTATTTT	CASSSGQGRDTQYF
TRBV5-4	-	TRBJ2-1	TRBD2	TGTGCCAGCAGCTTAGGTGCTAGCGGTTACAATGAGCAGTTCTTC	CASSLGASGYNEQFF
TRBV7-9	-	TRBJ2-7	-	TGTGCCAGCAGCTTAGTGGTAGGGTGGGAGCAGTACTTC	CASSLVVGWEQYF
TRBV10-3	-	TRBJ1-1	-	TGTGCCATCGATGAGGACGGGAACACTGAAGCTTTCTTT	CAIDEDGNTEAFF
TRBV21-1	-	TRBJ1-2	-	TGTGCCAGCAGCAAAGTACAGGGTTATGGCTACACCTTC	CASSKVQGYGYTF
TRBV11-2	-	TRBJ1-2	TRBD1	TGTGCCAGCAGCTTAGTAGGACAGGACTATGGCTACACCTTC	CASSLVGQDYGYTF
TRBV19	-	TRBJ2-1	-	TGTGCCAGTAGTATCGTGAGCGAGTGGGATGAGCAGTTCTTC	CASSIVSEWDEQFF
TRBV6-5	-	TRBJ2-7	-	TGTGCCAGCAAGGGGCGCTACTTGGGCTCCTACGAGCAGTACTTC	CASKGRYLGSYEQYF
TRBV6-4	-	TRBJ1-6	-	TGTGCCAGCAGCCCAGGACACCCCTATAATTCACCCCTCCACTTT	CASSPGHPYNSPLHF
TRBV11-2	-	TRBJ2-1	-	TGTGCCAGCAGCTTACAGCGGGTAAGCGAGCAGTTCTTC	CASSLQRVSEQFF
TRBV7-9	few	TRBJ2-2	-	TGTGCCAGCAGCTTATCCGACGGGGAGCTGTTTTTT	CASSLSDGELFF
TRBV11-3	-	TRBJ1-3	-	TGTGCCAGCAGCGCTGGCAAGGGAGGTAGAAACACCATATATTTT	CASSAGKGGRNTIYF
TRBV6-5	-	TRBJ2-7	TRBD1	TGTGCCAGCAGTCGTCCTGACAGGGGATTCGAGCAGTACTTC	CASSRPDRGFEQYF
TRBV7-2	-	TRBJ1-6	-	TGTGCCAGCGGGGAAGAGATTAATTCACCCCTCCACTTT	CASGEEINSPLHF
TRBV14	-	TRBJ1-1	TRBD1	TGTGCCAGCAGCCTAATCAGGGGGGGGAACACTGAAGCTTTCTTT	CASSLIRGGNTEAFF